These 28 T cell receptor beta chains were all obtained from the same sample, sequenced in a study of CD4 T cells in relation to SARS-CoV-2 and coronaviruses. Unexposed donor CD4+ T cells date from about 2011-2018, before the COVID-19 pandemic. After ten to eleven days of culture, CD4+ T cells were isolated. Profiling relied on immunoSEQ multiplex PCR, and the TCRdb table lists in-frame clones only, not all of them. The sample lists 20,000 to 25,000 clones; less than 80% were seen once. No antigen has been identified for these receptors. Sequencing was carried out using CD4+ T cells from PBMCs, cultured in vitro. The receptors were gathered from a human donor in good health.

This clone was observed a single time. The chain uses TRBV5-5 and TRBJ2-4, with D possibly TRBD2 on 6 matching bases. The germline V gene has CDR1 SGHKS and CDR2 YYEKEE (reference sequence). V was clipped by 5 bases and J by 8 bases, with 17 bases between them. The CDR3 contains 14 residues. The CDR3, as DNA: TGTGCCAGCAGTCGAGTGGAGGGGCTAGACATTCAGTACTTC. Translating gives CASSRVEGLDIQYF.

This clone has just one count. The chain combines TRBV10-3 with TRBJ2-7; 7 positions match TRBD2. V dropped 10 bases and J dropped 0; count of bases not matched to a gene: 9. The CDR3 is 14 residues long. The germline V gene encodes CDR1 ENHRY and CDR2 SYGVKD. CDR3 region: CATGGGGGSYEQYF. The CDR3 bases are TGTGCCACGGGAGGAGGCGGAGGCTCCTACGAGCAGTACTTC.

This chain connects TRBV7-9 to TRBJ1-6, with TRBD1 matching over 9 bases. Losses at the gene ends were 5 bases for V and 10 bases for J; bases not matched to a gene: 9. Germline V lookup: CDR1 SEHNR, CDR2 FQNEAQ (reference sequence). CDR3 length: 15 residues. The CDR3: CASSPRGTGLSPLHF. The CDR3, as DNA: TGTGCCAGCAGCCCGAGGGGGACAGGGTTATCACCCCTCCACTTT.

This chain connects TRBV6-2 or TRBV6-3 to TRBJ2-1; 9 nucleotides agree with TRBD1. J lost 2 bases, V lost 6 bases, and 5 bases had no gene match. Germline CDR1 is MNHEY and CDR2 is SVGEGT. The length of the CDR3 is 15 residues. CDR3 residues: CASSLGQGTYNEQFF. The DNA of the CDR3 is TGTGCCAGCAGCCTGGGACAGGGAACCTACAATGAGCAGTTCTTC.

This clone occurred a few times. The genes are TRBV18 and TRBJ2-5; D remains unclear. This CDR3 comprises 16 residues. V lost 1 base, J lost 1 base, and 13 bases lay in between. Per germline, CDR1 KGHSH and CDR2 LQKENI. The CDR3: CASSPLEFGRQETQYF. The CDR3 DNA is TGTGCCAGCTCACCACTGGAATTTGGCCGCCAAGAGACCCAGTACTTC.

The V gene is TRBV7-2, the J gene TRBJ1-2, with D unclear. CDR1 is SGHTA, CDR2 FQGNSA, per germline. The CDR3 spans 14 residues. Trimming stripped 2 bases from V and 2 bases from J, with 9 bases between. The CDR3 DNA follows: TGTGCCAGCAGCTTAAATCAAGAGAACTATGGCTACACCTTC. This translates into CASSLNQENYGYTF. The full variable domain, completed using reference TRBV7-2 and TRBJ1-2, is GAGVSQSPSNKVTEKGKDVELRCDPISGHTALYWYRQSLGQGLEFLIYFQGNSAPDKSGLPSDRFSAERTGGSVSTLTIQRTQQEDSAVYLCASSLNQENYGYTFGSGTRLTVV.

The rearrangement uses TRBV7-2 and TRBJ2-1, with 13 positions matching TRBD2. Trimming at V came to 2 bases and at J to 8 bases, leaving 9 bases not matched to a gene. Germline V lookup: CDR1 SGHTA, CDR2 FQGNSA. This CDR3 spans 17 amino acids. The CDR3 here is CASSLRTWTSGSHEQFF. The DNA of the CDR3 is TGTGCCAGCAGCTTAAGGACCTGGACTAGCGGGAGCCATGAGCAGTTCTTC.

Only a few counts were recorded for this clone. V is TRBV29-1 and J is TRBJ2-1; D gene uncertain. The V gene's germline CDR1 is SQVTM and CDR2 ANQGSEA. The CDR3 contains 12 residues. The ends were cut back, 7 bases at V and 5 bases at J, with 12 bases in the middle. CDR3 region: CSARNPNNEQFF. For the CDR3, the DNA is TGCAGCGCCCGAAACCCCAACAATGAGCAGTTCTTC.

The chain couples TRBV9 to TRBJ2-2; 7 bases are a match to TRBD2. V dropped 3 bases and J dropped 7; count of bases not matched to a gene: 3. This CDR3 is built from 13 residues. Germline V lookup: CDR1 SGDLS, CDR2 YYNGEE. CDR3 region: CASSGAGVGELFF. For the CDR3, the DNA is TGTGCCAGCAGCGGGGCGGGAGTCGGGGAGCTGTTTTTT. Full variable domain (rest looked up from reference TRBV9 and TRBJ2-2): DSGVTQTPKHLITATGQRVTLRCSPRSGDLSVYWYQQSLDQGLQFLIQYYNGEERAKGNILERFSAQQFPDLHSELNLSSLELGDSALYFCASSGAGVGELFFGEGSRLTVL.

J is TRBJ2-1 and V is TRBV2; 10 nucleotides agree with TRBD1. CDR1 and CDR2 (germline): SNHLY, FYNNEI. The CDR3 totals 16 residues. V shed 8 bases and J 8 bases; nucleotides not matched to a gene: 15. CDR3 sequence: CASPQERDRGLYEQFF. DNA of the CDR3: TGTGCCAGCCCACAAGAACGGGACAGGGGACTCTATGAGCAGTTCTTC.

The V and J genes are TRBV21-1 and TRBJ2-7; the D call TRBD1 from the table was never checked on the DNA. TRBV21-1 is deemed a pseudogene. The length of the CDR3 is 17 residues. CDR3 loop: CATKGGDREQLGYEQYF. As DNA, the CDR3 is TGTGCCACAAAAGGTGGGGACAGGGAGCAACTGGGCTACGAGCAGTACTTC.

This clone was seen once. V is TRBV5-1 and J is TRBJ2-5, with 8 bases lining up with TRBD1. Germline V gene data show CDR1 as SGHRS and CDR2 as YFSETQ. J gave up 3 bases and V 3 bases, and 4 bases lay outside the gene matches. CDR3 length: 14 residues. CDR3 sequence: CASSSRQGKETQYF. CDR3 DNA sequence: TGCGCCAGCAGCTCCAGACAGGGGAAAGAGACCCAGTACTTC.

This clone was observed a handful of times. The genes are TRBV18 and TRBJ1-2; D is perhaps TRBD1 (5 bases). V shed 2 bases and J shed 3 bases, with 7 bases lying between them. Germline-derived CDR1 and CDR2 are KGHSH and LQKENI. CDR3 length: 13 amino acids. The CDR3 spells CASSPGGDYGYTF. CDR3 DNA sequence: TGTGCCAGCTCACCAGGGGGGGACTATGGCTACACCTTC.

V usage is TRBV11-2 and J usage is TRBJ2-5; the D gene is possibly TRBD1 (5 bases). Per the germline V gene, CDR1 is SGHAT and CDR2 is FQNNGV. The CDR3 is 15 residues long. Trimming stripped 5 bases from V and 3 bases from J, with 16 bases between. This chain's CDR3 is CASSHRQGFEETQYF. CDR3 DNA: TGTGCCAGCAGCCACAGGCAGGGATTCGAAGAGACCCAGTACTTC.

This chain links TRBV12-3 or TRBV12-4 with TRBJ2-2; no firm D call. This CDR3 has 13 residues. V dropped 6 bases and J dropped 6 bases, with 11 bases sitting between them. The CDR3, as DNA: TGTGCCAGCAGCCGACTGAGACCCGGGGAGCTGTTTTTT. Protein: CASSRLRPGELFF.

This chain links TRBV5-1 with TRBJ2-1; D unclear. The V gene lost 0 bases and the J gene lost 0 bases, with 7 bases spanning the gap. There are 15 residues in the CDR3. CDR1 is SGHRS and CDR2 is YFSETQ in the germline V gene. The DNA of the CDR3 is TGCGCCAGCAGCTTGGTAGATCACTCCTACAATGAGCAGTTCTTC. Translation: CASSLVDHSYNEQFF.

The chain joins TRBV3-1 (or the pseudogene TRBV3-2) to TRBJ1-1; 8 positions agree with TRBD1. Germline loops: CDR1 LGHDT, CDR2 YNNKEL (reference sequence). The CDR3 consists of 15 residues. The trim removed 2 bases at V and 3 bases at J, leaving 5 bases unmatched. The CDR3 protein is CASSQRQGRDTEAFF. CDR3 DNA sequence: TGTGCCAGCAGCCAACGACAGGGGAGGGACACTGAAGCTTTCTTT.

This chain connects TRBV3-1 (or the pseudogene TRBV3-2) to TRBJ2-7; D is tentatively TRBD1 or TRBD2 (5 bases each). CDR1 and CDR2 from the germline V gene are LGHDT and YNNKEL (reference sequence). The CDR3 sequence is 15 residues long. The V gene lost 5 bases and the J gene lost 5 bases, with 19 bases spanning the gap. CDR3 amino acids: CASSAPGTLGDEQYF. The CDR3 nucleotides read TGTGCCAGCAGCGCACCGGGGACCCTAGGGGACGAGCAGTACTTC.

By share, this clone counts as medium-sized. The chain carries TRBV4-2 and TRBJ1-4; possibly TRBD1 for D (6 bases). Germline assignment: CDR1 LGHNA and CDR2 YNFKEQ. This CDR3 comprises 15 residues. V was clipped by 0 bases and J by 5 bases, with 10 bases between them. Here the CDR3 reads CASSQDRGANEKLFF. Here the CDR3 DNA reads TGTGCCAGCAGCCAAGATCGGGGGGCAAATGAAAAACTGTTTTTT.

This clone was counted only a few times. This chain connects TRBV12-3 or TRBV12-4 to TRBJ1-4; D not resolved. The CDR3 length is 12 residues. V was shortened by 3 bases and J by 8 bases, with 7 bases between the two germline ends. The CDR3 loop is CASSFQEEKLFF. CDR3 sequence (DNA): TGTGCCAGCAGTTTTCAGGAGGAAAAACTGTTTTTT.

The rearrangement uses TRBV5-1 and TRBJ2-1; 10 nucleotides agree with TRBD2. J gave up 3 bases and V 3 bases, and 3 bases lay outside the gene matches. The CDR3 spans 15 residues. CDR1 is SGHRS and CDR2 is YFSETQ in the germline V gene. For the CDR3, the DNA is TGCGCCAGCAGCTCGTCTAGCGGGGGCTACAATGAGCAGTTCTTC. Protein sequence: CASSSSSGGYNEQFF.

CDR3 nucleotides: TGTGCCAGCAGTTACGACAGGGCCAACGAGGCCGAGCAGTACTTC. Translation gives CASSYDRANEAEQYF. The chain links TRBV2 to TRBJ2-7; TRBD1 aligns across 7 bases. The ends lost 5 bases at V and 6 bases at J; junction bases unmatched: 13. Per the germline V gene, CDR1 is SNHLY and CDR2 is FYNNEI. The CDR3 runs 15 residues.

This clone was seen a few times. The gene calls are TRBV29-1 and TRBJ1-5, with D unresolved. The CDR3 loop spans 12 amino acids. V dropped 4 bases and J dropped 1 base, with 5 bases sitting between them. Germline CDR1 and CDR2: SQVTM and ANQGSEA. CDR3 residues: CSVAESNQPQHF. The CDR3 DNA is TGCAGCGTTGCAGAAAGCAATCAGCCCCAGCATTTT.

This chain connects TRBV14 to TRBJ2-1, with D possibly TRBD1 on 8 matching bases. V dropped 1 base and J dropped 9 bases, with 19 bases sitting between them. This CDR3 region has 16 residues. Germline-derived CDR1 and CDR2 are SGHDN and FVKESK. CDR3 bases: TGTGCCAGCAGCCAAGTGGGGGGGACAGGATGGGGTGAGCAGTTCTTC. This encodes CASSQVGGTGWGEQFF. Full variable domain (outside the CDR3, taken from reference TRBV14 and TRBJ2-1): EAGVTQFPSHSVIEKGQTVTLRCDPISGHDNLYWYRRVMGKEIKFLLHFVKESKQDESGMPNNRFLAERTGGTYSTLKVQPAELEDSGVYFCASSQVGGTGWGEQFFGPGTRLTVL.

CDR3 amino acids: CASSFTGGDGYTF. The CDR3 DNA is TGTGCCAGCAGCTTTACAGGGGGCGATGGCTACACCTTC. The chain links TRBV11-2 to TRBJ1-2, with TRBD1 matching 9 bases. After removal of 3 bases from V and 6 bases from J, the junction contained 2 bases not matched to a gene. This CDR3 has 13 residues. In germline, CDR1 is SGHAT, CDR2 FQNNGV.

The chain uses TRBV7-9 and TRBJ1-4; 8 nucleotides line up with TRBD1. The junction had 7 bases not matched to a gene; V was cut back by 5 bases and J by 8 bases. CDR3 length: 14 residues. Germline loops: CDR1 SEHNR, CDR2 FQNEAQ (reference sequence). CDR3 DNA sequence: TGTGCCAGCAGCCCCGGACAGGGTGGGGAAAAACTGTTTTTT. Translating it yields CASSPGQGGEKLFF.

The rearrangement joins TRBV7-8 to TRBJ2-1; D is undetermined. CDR1 and CDR2 from the germline V gene are SGHVS and FQNEAQ. This CDR3 spans 12 amino acids. Trimming took 5 bases from V and 9 from J, leaving 11 bases between them. The CDR3 region is CASSPHHTEQFF. The CDR3 DNA follows: TGTGCCAGCAGCCCCCATCATACTGAGCAGTTCTTC.

This sequence joins TRBV7-2 and TRBJ1-2, with a tentative D call TRBD1 (6 bases). The germline V gene encodes CDR1 SGHTA and CDR2 FQGNSA. The CDR3 totals 13 residues. V lost 1 base and J lost 8, with 11 bases in between. The CDR3 region is CASSLGGLKGYTF. For the CDR3, the DNA is TGTGCCAGCAGCTTAGGGGGGCTAAAGGGCTACACCTTC.